A selection of T cell receptor beta chains follows, all from one sample in a study of shared clonotypes between healthy human individuals. Using immunoSEQ multiplex PCR, the repertoire was profiled, and TCRdb retains in-frame clones only, with some absent. In the table there are some 2.3 million clones, 90% to 95% of which are singletons. The sequenced sample consisted of naive CD4+ T cells from PBMCs. The receptor set was obtained from a man younger than 35 in good health. Some clones in this sample may be carry-over from other donors' samples. Each CDR3 is given with its conserved first and last residue. The order of the fields is V gene, J gene, D gene, clone size, CDR3 DNA, CDR3 protein. The D gene is left open where the match is weak. Where a row states a size, it is once, few, many or the class of an expanded clone; other rows omit it.

TRBV5-1	TRBJ2-3	-	-	TGCGCCTCCGGGCGGAGGGATTATACAGATACGCAGTATTTT	CASGRRDYTDTQYF
TRBV6-6	TRBJ1-1	TRBD1	-	TGTGCCAGCAGTCCGGGACAGGCGCCGGCTGAAGCTTTCTTT	CASSPGQAPAEAFF
TRBV5-1	TRBJ2-3	-	-	TGCGCCAGCAGCTTGGCGGGATTTGAAACAGATACGCAGTATTTT	CASSLAGFETDTQYF
TRBV5-6	TRBJ2-3	TRBD2	-	TGTGCCAGCAATACTGCCTCTAGCGGAAGCACAGATACGCAGTATTTT	CASNTASSGSTDTQYF
TRBV4-2	TRBJ2-4	TRBD2	-	TGTGCCAGCAGCCACCCGGGGGGACTGGGAAAAAACATTCAGTACTTC	CASSHPGGLGKNIQYF
TRBV6-5	TRBJ1-5	-	-	TGTGCCAGCAGTTACTCGATAGACGGAAGCAATCAGCCCCAGCATTTT	CASSYSIDGSNQPQHF
TRBV28	TRBJ1-2	-	-	TGTGCCAGCAGTTCCTGGGTTTACGATGGCTACACCTTC	CASSSWVYDGYTF
TRBV9	TRBJ2-3	TRBD2	-	TGTGCCAGCAGCTACACAGCGGGAGCGCTCACAGATACGCAGTATTTT	CASSYTAGALTDTQYF
TRBV2	TRBJ2-7	TRBD2	-	TGTGCCAGCAGTGAAGCGTTTCAGCGGGGCCTTCGGGAGCAGTACTTC	CASSEAFQRGLREQYF
TRBV2	TRBJ1-5	TRBD1	-	TGTGCCAGCAGTGGACAGGGGATGCTTCAGCCCCAGCATTTT	CASSGQGMLQPQHF
TRBV7-6	TRBJ1-3	-	-	TGTGCCAGCAGCTTGTGGCAGTTCTCTGGAAACACCATATATTTT	CASSLWQFSGNTIYF
TRBV27	TRBJ2-7	-	-	TGTGCCAGCAGTTTATTTAGCAGGGCCCACTACGAGCAGTACTTC	CASSLFSRAHYEQYF
TRBV5-1	TRBJ1-1	TRBD1	-	TGCGCCAGCAGCCCCAGACAGGGCGCTGAAGCTTTCTTT	CASSPRQGAEAFF
TRBV18	TRBJ2-2	-	-	TGTGCCAGCTCACCACCACGGGGTACGAACACCGGGGAGCTGTTTTTT	CASSPPRGTNTGELFF
TRBV5-1	TRBJ1-4	-	-	TGCGCCAGCAGCTTGGGGGACGCTGTGGAAAAACTGTTTTTT	CASSLGDAVEKLFF
TRBV28	TRBJ1-1	-	-	TGTGCCAGCAGTTGGAGGACTGAAGCTTTCTTT	CASSWRTEAFF
TRBV30	TRBJ1-1	-	few	TGTGCCTGGGGATTACAGTTGAACACTGAAGCTTTCTTT	CAWGLQLNTEAFF
TRBV28	TRBJ1-1	TRBD1	-	TGTGCCAGCAGAACGACAGGGGGCTCGACTGAAGCTTTCTTT	CASRTTGGSTEAFF
TRBV7-2	TRBJ1-2	-	-	TGTGCCAGCAGCTTCACCCATTATGGCTACACCTTC	CASSFTHYGYTF
TRBV7-9	TRBJ1-5	-	-	TGTGCCAGCAGCCTGACAGCTAGCAATCAGCCCCAGCATTTT	CASSLTASNQPQHF
TRBV5-1	TRBJ2-1	TRBD2	-	TGCGCCACCTCCAAGGGCGGGAGTGGGAATGAGCAGTTCTTC	CATSKGGSGNEQFF
TRBV25-1	TRBJ2-1	TRBD1	-	TGTGCCAGCAGTGGGTCAGGGGGCGGATACAATGAGCAGTTCTTC	CASSGSGGGYNEQFF
TRBV6-1	TRBJ1-5	-	-	TGTGCCAGCAGTGAACAGTTTAGCAATCAGCCCCAGCATTTT	CASSEQFSNQPQHF
TRBV14	TRBJ2-1	-	few	TGTGCCAGCAGCCAAGATTGGGGGGAGCAGTTCTTC	CASSQDWGEQFF
TRBV5-1	TRBJ2-1	TRBD1	-	TGCGCCAGCAGCTTGGGCCAGGGGGTCAATGAGCAGTTCTTC	CASSLGQGVNEQFF
TRBV18	TRBJ2-2	TRBD1	-	TGTGCCAGCTCACCTAGAATTCCGGGACAGGGGGCCGCGAACACCGGGGAGCTGTTTTTT	CASSPRIPGQGAANTGELFF
TRBV6-5	TRBJ2-4	-	-	TGTGCCAGCAGCCGGAGAGGGGCGGGAAACATTCAGTACTTC	CASSRRGAGNIQYF
TRBV29-1	TRBJ2-1	-	-	TGCAGCGTTGACTCCAACAGGGGGGGGAATTTCAATGAGCAGTTCTTC	CSVDSNRGGNFNEQFF
TRBV20-1	TRBJ1-1	-	once	TGCAGTGCTAGGGCCCGGGCGGAAGCTTTCTTT	CSARARAEAFF
TRBV18	TRBJ1-1	-	-	TGTGCCAGCTCACCCACACACGACCCGTGGATGAAAGCTTTCTTT	CASSPTHDPWMKAFF
TRBV27	TRBJ2-7	-	-	TGTGCCAGCAGGCCCATCTTGCGGGCTAATTCCTACGAGCAGTACTTC	CASRPILRANSYEQYF
TRBV5-1	TRBJ1-3	-	-	TGCGCCAGCAGCTTGGGGGGGAATGGAAACACCATATATTTT	CASSLGGNGNTIYF
TRBV29-1	TRBJ2-7	-	-	TGCAGCGTTGAAGGTTTAAGCGGTCCCTACGAGCAGTACTTC	CSVEGLSGPYEQYF